This T cell receptor (beta chain) was recorded in a study of blood T cell repertoires in COVID-19. The CDR3 loop spans 17 amino acids. CDR1 is MGHDK, CDR2 SYGVNS, per germline. Trimming took 3 bases from V and 1 from J; bases not matched to a gene: 5. Assay used: immunoSEQ multiplex PCR; TCRdb lists only in-frame clones, some missing. The repertoire consists of about 44,000 clones, with approximately 86% occurring once and the leading ten covering approximately 4.4%. Sequencing was carried out using peripheral blood. The rearrangement links TRBV25-1 to TRBJ2-5; 13 bases are shared with TRBD2. This TCR derives from a woman in her 70s with acute or convalescent COVID-19. The CDR3 coding sequence is TGTGCCAGCAGTGAGGGCCGGACTAGCGGGGGCCAAGAGACCCAGTACTTC. This codes for CASSEGRTSGGQETQYF. Based on the CDR3 plus reference TRBV25-1 and TRBJ2-5, the full variable domain is EADIYQTPRYLVIGTGKKITLECSQTMGHDKMYWYQQDPGMELHLIHYSYGVNSTEKGDLSSESTVSRIRTEHFPLTLESARPSHTSQYLCASSEGRTSGGQETQYFGPGTRLLVL.